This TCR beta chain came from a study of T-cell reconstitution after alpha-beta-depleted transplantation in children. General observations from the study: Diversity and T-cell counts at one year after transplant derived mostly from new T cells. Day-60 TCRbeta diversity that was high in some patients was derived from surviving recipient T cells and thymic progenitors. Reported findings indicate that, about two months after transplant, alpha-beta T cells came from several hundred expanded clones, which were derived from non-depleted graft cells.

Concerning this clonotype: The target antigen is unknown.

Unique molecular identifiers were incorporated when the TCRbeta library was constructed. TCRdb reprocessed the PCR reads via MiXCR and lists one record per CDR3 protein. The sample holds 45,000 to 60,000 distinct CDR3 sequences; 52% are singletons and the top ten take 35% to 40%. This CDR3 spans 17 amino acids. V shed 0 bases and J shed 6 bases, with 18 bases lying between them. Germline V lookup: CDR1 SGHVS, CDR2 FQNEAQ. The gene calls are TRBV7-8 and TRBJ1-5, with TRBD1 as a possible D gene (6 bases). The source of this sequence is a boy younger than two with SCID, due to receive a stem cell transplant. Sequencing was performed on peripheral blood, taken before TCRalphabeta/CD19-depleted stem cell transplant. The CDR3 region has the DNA TGTGCCAGCAGCTTAGCGCAGATAGGGGGGAGGTTTCAGCCCCAGCATTTT. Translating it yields CASSLAQIGGRFQPQHF.